A single T cell receptor (beta chain) is shown here with its context. Libraries were prepared by immunoSEQ multiplex PCR; TCRdb keeps only in-frame clonotypes and omits some of them. Among fewer than 100,000 clones, less than 90% were seen once, and the ten largest hold around 0.76%. The data are from a study of radiotherapy plus CTLA-4 blockade in lung cancer. J gave up 2 bases and V 5 bases, and 3 bases lay outside the gene matches. The germline gives CDR1 MNHEY, CDR2 SVGAGI. The CDR3 consists of 15 residues. Source: peripheral blood, taken from a patient treated with radiotherapy plus ipilimumab. The rearrangement links TRBV6-5 to TRBJ2-7; 13 bases match TRBD2. The sequence was obtained from a human donor with non-small cell lung cancer who had stable disease on radiotherapy plus ipilimumab. The CDR3 protein is CASSRGLAGTYEQYF. The CDR3 bases are TGTGCCAGCAGTAGGGGACTAGCGGGAACCTACGAGCAGTACTTC.